This T cell receptor (beta chain) was recovered during a study of T cells after posttransplantation cyclophosphamide. Clones were read by immunoSEQ multiplex PCR, and TCRdb kept only the in-frame ones, dropping some. Counted here are about 10,000 clones, nearly 90% occurring once; the ten biggest clones make up less than 2%. Study-level findings and limits: TRB clonality was highly associated with recipient CMV seropositivity and reactivation.

About this clone: The antigen remains unidentified.

The germline CDR1 and CDR2 sequences are SGDLS and YYNGEE. The CDR3 contains 16 residues. Trimming cost V 4 bases and J 0 bases; bases outside gene matches: 8. This TCR was sampled from a woman aged 55 to 70 in good health, CMV-negative, and a related stem cell transplant donor. Sequenced sample: memory CD4+ T cells sorted from PBMCs. The V and J genes are TRBV9 and TRBJ1-2; 8 bases agree with TRBD1. The CDR3 coding sequence is TGTGCCAGCAGCCCCAGACAGGGGTTGGCTAACTATGGCTACACCTTC. Protein: CASSPRQGLANYGYTF.